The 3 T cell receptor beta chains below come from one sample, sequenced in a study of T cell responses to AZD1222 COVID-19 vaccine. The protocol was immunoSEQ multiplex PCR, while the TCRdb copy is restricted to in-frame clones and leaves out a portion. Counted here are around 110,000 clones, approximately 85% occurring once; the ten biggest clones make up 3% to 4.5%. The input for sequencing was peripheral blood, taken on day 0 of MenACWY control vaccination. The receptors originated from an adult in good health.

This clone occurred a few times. The CDR3 reads CASSVGQRNTEAFF. CDR3 DNA sequence: TGTGCCAGCAGCGTAGGACAGAGGAACACTGAAGCTTTCTTT. J is TRBJ1-1 and V is TRBV9; perhaps TRBD1 as D (5 bases). The CDR3 consists of 14 residues. The V gene's germline CDR1 is SGDLS and CDR2 YYNGEE. Trimming pared 0 bases from V and 1 base from J, leaving 7 bases between.

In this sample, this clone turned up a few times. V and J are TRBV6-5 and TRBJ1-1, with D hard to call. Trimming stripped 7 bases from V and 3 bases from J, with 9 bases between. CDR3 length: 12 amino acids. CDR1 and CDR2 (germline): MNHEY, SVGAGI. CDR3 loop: CASKNRYTEAFF. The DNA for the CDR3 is TGTGCCAGCAAGAACAGATACACTGAAGCTTTCTTT.

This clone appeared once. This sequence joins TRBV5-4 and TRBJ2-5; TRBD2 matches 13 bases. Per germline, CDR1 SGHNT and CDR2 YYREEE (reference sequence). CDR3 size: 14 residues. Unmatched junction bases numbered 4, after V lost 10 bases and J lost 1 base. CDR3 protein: CAGGTSGAQETQYF. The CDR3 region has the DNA TGTGCCGGGGGGACTAGCGGGGCCCAAGAGACCCAGTACTTC.